The rows below give T cell receptor beta chains drawn from one sample of a study of T cells in Graves' hyperthyroidism and ophthalmopathy. In TCRdb, the multiplex PCR reads were re-called with MiXCR into one record per CDR3 protein. The sample lists about 740,000 distinct CDR3 sequences, 14% occurring once. Input material: blood. These receptors came from a woman under 30 with Graves' hyperthyroidism. CDR3s include the opening cysteine and the closing phenylalanine or tryptophan.

V	J	CDR3
TRBV3-1	TRBJ2-4	CASSQEGLAGVAKNIQYF
TRBV5-6	TRBJ2-1	CASSWFAAGGGNEQFF
TRBV7-2	.	CASSEFGQGNFYEQFF
TRBV12-5	TRBJ2-1	CASALTSFHEQFF
TRBV5-1	TRBJ2-2	CASSLVRPNTGELFF
TRBV13	TRBJ2-6	CASSLGGRFFGANVLTF
TRBV7-9	TRBJ2-5	CASSYGTGGRETQYF
TRBV18	TRBJ1-2	CASSPTTTSPYGYTF
TRBV20-1	TRBJ2-7	CSAIRKVTYEQYF
TRBV2	TRBJ2-7	CASSEDRGFYEQYF
TRBV7-9	TRBJ1-1	CASSAWDGEAFF
TRBV19	TRBJ2-2	CASSIAGVNTGELFF
TRBV20-1	TRBJ2-3	CSASVARGGDTQYF
TRBV10-3	TRBJ1-6	CAISDGQGRNSPLHF
TRBV30	TRBJ2-7	CAWSVGLASYEQYF
TRBV2	TRBJ2-5	CASSEVLAGVETQYF
TRBV6-1	TRBJ2-1	CASSPTGANEQFF
TRBV3-1	TRBJ2-2	CASSVKRDTGELFF
TRBV2	TRBJ2-7	CASSRDMTYEQYF
TRBV15	TRBJ1-5	CATSRDKGQGARPQHF
TRBV6-1	TRBJ2-3	CASSPRMIDTQYF
TRBV7-8	TRBJ2-5	CASSRGGGRPFGTQYF
TRBV9	TRBJ1-5	CASSASVMSPQHF
TRBV2	TRBJ2-3	CASTARGTDTQYF
TRBV29-1	TRBJ2-3	CSVEVRSTDTQYF
TRBV13	TRBJ1-6	CASSRWTGGNSPLHF
TRBV20-1	TRBJ2-1	CSALGRDYNEQFF
TRBV11-1	TRBJ2-7	CASSLGGQQHEQYF
TRBV13	TRBJ2-7	CASSRTGDSSYEQYF
TRBV20-1	TRBJ2-3	CSASGIPPSTDTQYF
TRBV4-1	TRBJ1-2	CASSHTAASNYGYTF
TRBV14	TRBJ2-5	CASSQDPSSLRQETQYF
TRBV11-2	TRBJ2-5	CASSLRFSTFLQETQYF
TRBV6-1	TRBJ2-5	CASSREWAQETQYF
TRBV7-9	TRBJ2-5	CASSSSGRSQETQYF
TRBV19	TRBJ2-3	CASHRAGAADTQYF
TRBV18	TRBJ2-5	CASSPLAGGGQETQYF
TRBV4-1	TRBJ1-5	CASSQETGTGRQPQHF
TRBV11-2	TRBJ2-7	CASSSPRAPRQYF
TRBV12-5	TRBJ2-1	CASGLVRGGILGTYNEQFF
TRBV5-1	TRBJ2-7	CASSTGRDSEQYF
TRBV6-1	TRBJ2-5	CASSGFSGLKYF
TRBV11-2	TRBJ2-1	CASSPYLSSEYNEQFF
TRBV5-1	TRBJ1-1	CASSWTGQTEAFF
TRBV12-3/TRBV12-4	TRBJ2-1	CASSLYGTHTNEQFF
TRBV9	TRBJ2-7	CASSGGDRGQYF
TRBV3-1	TRBJ1-6	CASSEGGYSPLHF
TRBV4-1	TRBJ2-1	CASSQEEYEQFF
TRBV4-3	TRBJ2-7	CASSQDPTPANEQYF
TRBV2	TRBJ2-7	CASSEAGRPREQYF
TRBV30	TRBJ2-1	CAWSVPSPGNEQFF
TRBV18	TRBJ2-3	CASSPRLAGRESTDTQYF
TRBV25-1	TRBJ2-1	CASAGTERNEQFF
TRBV5-5	TRBJ2-1	CASSQDGRSLYNEQFF